This entry lists 29 T cell receptor beta chains sequenced from one sample in a study of OX40 agonist ivuxolimab in advanced cancers. Receptor libraries were prepared by the immunoSEQ multiplex PCR assay. TCRdb provides this immuneACCESS table in a form limited to in-frame rearrangements. Some clones are lacking; in checked studies, under half of them reflect an unresolved V gene, and why the rest are absent is not known. This sample comprises around 13,000 clones, about two thirds of them detected only once. 26% of the sample goes to the ten largest clones. The specimen was CD4+ or CD8+ T cells sorted from blood, collected in a trial of the OX40 agonist ivuxolimab. The receptors shown here come from an adult with an advanced solid tumor such as melanoma, head and neck, liver or kidney cancer.

This clone was seen a handful of times. CDR3 sequence (DNA): TGTGCCTGGAGTGTCTTTCGCGGGGTATTCTACGAGCAGTACTTC. Its protein product is CAWSVFRGVFYEQYF. The chain is built from TRBV30 and TRBJ2-7; perhaps TRBD2 as D (6 bases). The CDR3 consists of 15 residues. The V gene's germline CDR1 is GTSNPN and CDR2 SVGIG (reference sequence). The V end was cut by 0 bases, the J end by 3 bases, with 15 bases between. The variable domain in full, with the rest retrieved from reference TRBV30 and TRBJ2-7, is SQTIHQWPATLVQPVGSPLSLECTVEGTSNPNLYWYRQAAGRGLQLLFYSVGIGQISSEVPQNLSASRPQDRQFILSSKKLLLSDSGFYLCAWSVFRGVFYEQYFGPGTRLTVT.

This rearrangement joins TRBV6-5 to TRBJ1-1; D unresolved. The CDR3 consists of 11 residues. V was pared by 7 bases and J by 3 bases, with 6 bases between. Germline lookup yields CDR1 MNHEY and CDR2 SVGAGI. The CDR3 DNA reads as TGTGCCAGCACCGCATACACTGAAGCTTTCTTT. This gives the protein CASTAYTEAFF.

Here the CDR3 DNA reads TGTGCCAGCAGCGTAGGGGCGGGGACCCAAGAGACCCAGTACTTC. As protein: CASSVGAGTQETQYF. The chain carries TRBV9 and TRBJ2-5, with D possibly TRBD2 on 6 matching bases. The CDR3 covers 15 residues. The V end lost 0 bases, the J end lost 1 base, and 10 bases lay between the germline ends. Looked up from germline, CDR1 is SGDLS and CDR2 is YYNGEE.

The J gene is TRBJ2-7, the V gene TRBV11-2, with D maybe TRBD1 (5 bases). Per germline, CDR1 SGHAT and CDR2 FQNNGV. The CDR3 contains 14 residues. Trimming removed 5 bases from V and 3 bases from J, with 14 bases in between. The CDR3 loop reads CASSAAGYSYEQYF. The CDR3 region has the DNA TGTGCCAGCAGCGCCGCAGGGTATAGCTACGAGCAGTACTTC. The variable domain in full, with the rest retrieved from reference TRBV11-2 and TRBJ2-7, is EAGVAQSPRYKIIEKRQSVAFWCNPISGHATLYWYQQILGQGPKLLIQFQNNGVVDDSQLPKDRFSAERLKGVDSTLKIQPAKLEDSAVYLCASSAAGYSYEQYFGPGTRLTVT.

The chain carries TRBV2 and TRBJ2-1; possibly TRBD2 for D (6 bases). CDR3 size: 13 residues. CDR1 is SNHLY, CDR2 FYNNEI, per germline. V gave up 3 bases and J gave up 7 bases, with 10 bases separating them. CDR3 region: CASSDGGWNEQFF. CDR3 nucleotides: TGTGCCAGCAGTGACGGGGGTTGGAATGAGCAGTTCTTC.

V is TRBV28 and J is TRBJ2-3; 9 bases map to TRBD1. J lost 4 bases, V lost 4 bases, and 6 bases had no gene match. From germline, CDR1 is MDHEN and CDR2 SYDVKM. The CDR3 spans 15 residues. The DNA of the CDR3 is TGTGCCAGCAGTTCCCCCGGGACAGGGCCAGATACGCAGTATTTT. It is translated as CASSSPGTGPDTQYF.

The rearrangement joins TRBV7-2 to TRBJ2-3, with 8 bases fitting TRBD2. The V gene's germline CDR1 is SGHTA and CDR2 FQGNSA. J was trimmed by 6 bases and V by 1 base; bases with no gene match: 3. The CDR3 extends over 14 amino acids. CDR3 coding DNA: TGTGCCAGCAGCTTAGGCGGGGGGCCGGATACGCAGTATTTT. As protein: CASSLGGGPDTQYF.

Within the sample, this clone is medium-sized. The chain couples TRBV11-2 to TRBJ2-7, with 10 bases that match TRBD2. Germline lookup yields CDR1 SGHAT and CDR2 FQNNGV. The CDR3 runs 15 residues. Trimming at V came to 0 bases and at J to 3 bases, leaving 2 bases not matched to a gene. The DNA of the CDR3 is TGTGCCAGCAGCTTAGAGGTAGCGGGGGGCTACGAGCAGTACTTC. The encoded protein is CASSLEVAGGYEQYF.

The chain carries TRBV15 and TRBJ1-5; D is unresolved. This CDR3 has 17 amino acids. Germline lookup yields CDR1 LNHNV and CDR2 YYDKDF (reference sequence). The germline V and J ends were trimmed by 0 bases and 2 bases, with 14 bases remaining between them. Here the CDR3 reads CATSRDLGTDRNQPQHF. DNA of the CDR3: TGTGCCACCAGCAGAGATCTGGGAACGGACCGCAATCAGCCCCAGCATTTT.

In this sample, this clone turned up a few times. J is TRBJ1-1 and V is TRBV6-6, with TRBD1 matching 8 bases. The CDR3 runs 15 residues. With V trimmed by 3 bases and J by 7 bases, 10 bases remained unmatched. Germline-derived CDR1 and CDR2 are MNHNY and SVGAGI (reference sequence). The CDR3 here is CASSYPSGGAGEAFF. The CDR3 DNA follows: TGTGCCAGCAGTTATCCCTCAGGGGGCGCCGGTGAAGCTTTCTTT.

The chain joins TRBV7-2 to TRBJ1-5, with 7 positions matching TRBD1. Germline V gene lookup returns CDR1 SGHTA and CDR2 FQGNSA. V lost 3 bases to trimming and J lost 4 bases; unmatched junction nucleotides: 0. CDR3 length: 13 amino acids. CDR3 sequence (DNA): TGTGCCAGCAGCTTGGACAGGAATCAGCCCCAGCATTTT. It translates to CASSLDRNQPQHF. Looking up the rest from reference TRBV7-2 and TRBJ1-5 gives the full variable domain: GAGVSQSPSNKVTEKGKDVELRCDPISGHTALYWYRQSLGQGLEFLIYFQGNSAPDKSGLPSDRFSAERTGGSVSTLTIQRTQQEDSAVYLCASSLDRNQPQHFGDGTRLSIL.

V is TRBV18 and J is TRBJ2-5; 7 nucleotides match TRBD1. Trimming at V came to 0 bases and at J to 2 bases, leaving 6 bases not matched to a gene. CDR1 and CDR2 from the germline V gene are KGHSH and LQKENI. CDR3 length equals 16 residues. The DNA of the CDR3 is TGTGCCAGCTCACCACCTAGAACAGGGGAACAAGAGACCCAGTACTTC. It codes for CASSPPRTGEQETQYF.

V gene TRBV27 combines with J gene TRBJ2-7; either TRBD1 or TRBD2 may supply D (5 bases each). Trimming removed 1 base at V and 4 bases at J, with 14 bases between. CDR1 is MNHEY and CDR2 is SMNVEV in the germline V gene (reference sequence). This CDR3 contains 15 residues. DNA of the CDR3: TGTGCCAGCAGTTTATTACGAGGGGCAGGTTACGAGCAGTACTTC. Protein sequence: CASSLLRGAGYEQYF.

This clone was detected only a few times. The rearrangement uses TRBV7-9 and TRBJ2-5, with 8 bases aligning to TRBD2. Germline V CDR1 and CDR2: SEHNR, FQNEAQ (reference sequence). V shed 1 base, J shed 5 bases, and the junction held 6 bases outside the gene matches. The CDR3 has 15 residues. The CDR3 bases are TGTGCCAGCAGCTTAGGGGGACCGGGAGGGGAGACCCAGTACTTC. This translates into CASSLGGPGGETQYF.

This clone appeared once. The gene calls are TRBV5-6 and TRBJ2-4, with D hard to call. The CDR3 spans 15 residues. Trimming cost V 1 base and J 3 bases, with 11 bases left between them. The germline CDR1 and CDR2 sequences are SGHDT and YYEEEE. The CDR3 bases are TGTGCCAGCAGCTTGAAGGGTTCCGACAAAAACATTCAGTACTTC. Its translation is CASSLKGSDKNIQYF.

Relative to its sample, this clone is medium-sized (0.01 to 0.1%). The V call is TRBV27, the J call TRBJ1-1, with D possibly matching TRBD1 (6 bases). Looked up from germline, CDR1 is MNHEY and CDR2 is SMNVEV (reference sequence). V was cut by 3 bases and J by 1 base, with 6 bases left in between. The CDR3 is made up of 13 amino acids. The CDR3 protein is CASSLGQNTEAFF. In DNA, the CDR3 is TGTGCCAGCAGTTTGGGACAGAACACTGAAGCTTTCTTT.

The chain is built from TRBV21-1 and TRBJ1-6; the table's D gene call, TRBD1, was not cross checked with the DNA. TRBV21-1 has pseudogene status. The CDR3 spans 14 residues. The CDR3, as DNA: TGTGCCAGCAGCCCCGGGACAGAGGCTTCACCCCTCCACTTT. It translates to CASSPGTEASPLHF.

This clone has only one observation. The chain employs TRBV5-1 and TRBJ2-1; TRBD2 matches at 7 bases. The CDR3 is 16 amino acids. From germline, CDR1 is SGHRS and CDR2 YFSETQ. The junction had 9 bases not matched to a gene; V was cut back by 0 bases and J by 6 bases. As DNA, the CDR3 is TGCGCCAGCAGCTTGGCCGGGGAGGGTTTGGGCAATGAGCAGTTCTTC. It encodes CASSLAGEGLGNEQFF.

The chain joins TRBV19 to TRBJ2-2; TRBD2 agrees at 14 bases. CDR1 and CDR2 (germline): LNHDA, SQIVND (reference sequence). The CDR3 runs 19 residues. Losses at the gene ends were 5 bases for V and 3 bases for J; bases not matched to a gene: 11. CDR3: CASSPGTSGSSGYTGELFF. CDR3 nucleotide sequence: TGTGCCAGTAGTCCCGGGACTAGCGGGAGTTCCGGCTACACCGGGGAGCTGTTTTTT.

The genes are TRBV2 and TRBJ2-3, with 8 bases lining up with TRBD1. The V gene's germline CDR1 is SNHLY and CDR2 FYNNEI. J was trimmed by 2 bases and V by 6 bases; bases with no gene match: 13. CDR3 length equals 17 residues. The CDR3 DNA follows: TGTGCCAGCAGCAAACGACAGGGGATGTCTTCCACAGATACGCAGTATTTT. It translates to CASSKRQGMSSTDTQYF.

The V call is TRBV27, the J call TRBJ1-1; tentative D call: TRBD1 (5 bases). V dropped 1 base and J dropped 4 bases, with 13 bases sitting between them. Germline assignment: CDR1 MNHEY and CDR2 SMNVEV (reference sequence). The CDR3 covers 15 residues. CDR3 nucleotide sequence: TGTGCCAGCAGTTTATGGGGGGGAGGGAGCACTGAAGCTTTCTTT. It is translated as CASSLWGGGSTEAFF.

The rearrangement links TRBV5-1 to TRBJ1-4; 11 positions match TRBD1. Germline assignment: CDR1 SGHRS and CDR2 YFSETQ. Unmatched junction bases numbered 6, after V lost 4 bases and J lost 7 bases. The CDR3 runs 15 residues. CDR3 amino acids: CASSPDRGRGEKLFF. The CDR3 DNA sequence: TGCGCCAGCAGCCCGGACAGGGGGCGCGGTGAAAAACTGTTTTTT.

The chain has TRBV5-6 and TRBJ2-3; TRBD2 agrees at 9 bases. Trimming at V came to 2 bases and at J to 4 bases, leaving 2 bases not matched to a gene. This CDR3 region has 14 residues. The V gene's germline CDR1 is SGHDT and CDR2 YYEEEE. In DNA form, the CDR3 reads TGTGCCAGCAGCTTCCGGACTAGCGCAGATACGCAGTATTTT. This gives the protein CASSFRTSADTQYF.

The J gene is TRBJ2-2, the V gene TRBV7-3; 9 bases agree with TRBD2. This CDR3 contains 16 residues. V lost 2 bases, J lost 5 bases, and 6 bases stayed unmatched. CDR1 is SGHTA, CDR2 FQGTGA, per germline. The CDR3 loop reads CASSLLAGVTTGELFF. CDR3 DNA sequence: TGTGCCAGCAGCTTATTAGCGGGGGTTACTACCGGGGAGCTGTTTTTT.

This clone was recorded a few times. The chain carries TRBV30 and TRBJ1-3; no clear D gene. V lost 3 bases to trimming and J lost 1 base, with 10 bases between them. Germline V CDR1 and CDR2: GTSNPN, SVGIG (reference sequence). CDR3 length equals 14 residues. The CDR3 is CAWRAEWSGNTIYF. The DNA for the CDR3 is TGTGCCTGGAGGGCCGAGTGGTCTGGAAACACCATATATTTT.

In this sample, this clone turned up a few times. V and J are TRBV5-1 and TRBJ1-1; perhaps TRBD1 as D (5 bases). CDR1 and CDR2 (germline): SGHRS, YFSETQ. The CDR3 sequence is 14 residues long. V lost 0 bases to trimming and J lost 2 bases, with 8 bases between them. CDR3: CASSLEGLNTEAFF. The CDR3 DNA reads TGCGCCAGCAGCTTGGAGGGGTTAAACACTGAAGCTTTCTTT.

The V and J genes are TRBV5-5 and TRBJ2-7; tentatively, D is TRBD2 (6 bases). The CDR3 covers 11 residues. The germline V gene has CDR1 SGHKS and CDR2 YYEKEE (reference sequence). V shed 4 bases and J shed 4 bases, with 6 bases lying between them. CDR3 in amino acids: CASSGGYEQYF. In DNA, the CDR3 is TGTGCCAGCAGCGGGGGGTACGAGCAGTACTTC.

J is TRBJ1-6 and V is TRBV19; D unclear. CDR3 length: 15 amino acids. V lost 5 bases and J 3 bases, leaving 11 bases between the germline ends. The germline gives CDR1 LNHDA, CDR2 SQIVND (reference sequence). CDR3 residues: CASSASSFYNSPLHF. The CDR3 DNA follows: TGTGCCAGTAGTGCCAGTTCTTTCTATAATTCACCCCTCCACTTT.

This rearrangement joins TRBV6-1 to TRBJ1-1; D gene uncertain. Trimming left V 5 bases short and J 7 bases short, with 2 bases between. Per germline, CDR1 MNHNS and CDR2 SASEGT. This CDR3 has 9 amino acids. The CDR3 sequence: CASSIEAFF. CDR3 DNA sequence: TGTGCCAGCAGTATTGAAGCTTTCTTT.